The 2 T cell receptor beta chains in this list originate from one sample, sequenced in a study of blood T cell repertoires in COVID-19. The data were produced by immunoSEQ multiplex PCR, yet TCRdb's version contains in-frame clones alone and is incomplete. Of approximately 50,000 clones in the sample, 75% to 85% were seen once. The material sequenced was peripheral blood. These receptors all come from a human donor in a cohort sampled during active COVID-19.

Remarks on this clone: Mismatch with germline at one junction end may stem from a read error. The chain uses TRBV7-9 and TRBJ1-5, with D possibly TRBD1 on 6 matching bases. Germline V gene data show CDR1 as SEHNR and CDR2 as FQNEAQ (reference sequence). The CDR3 loop spans 15 amino acids. CDR3 loop: CASSLAGADNQPQHF. The CDR3 DNA is TGTGCCAGCAGCCTAGCAGGGGCGGACAATCAGCCCCAGCATTTT.

The sample holds one count of this clone. The DNA for the CDR3 is TGTGCCTGGAGTACAGGGGGGAACACTGAAGCTTTCTTT. This encodes CAWSTGGNTEAFF. The V and J genes are TRBV30 and TRBJ1-1; the match to TRBD1 covers 8 bases. The CDR3 extends over 13 amino acids. Germline V CDR1 and CDR2: GTSNPN, SVGIG (reference sequence). Losses at the gene ends were 2 bases for V and 1 base for J; bases not matched to a gene: 0.